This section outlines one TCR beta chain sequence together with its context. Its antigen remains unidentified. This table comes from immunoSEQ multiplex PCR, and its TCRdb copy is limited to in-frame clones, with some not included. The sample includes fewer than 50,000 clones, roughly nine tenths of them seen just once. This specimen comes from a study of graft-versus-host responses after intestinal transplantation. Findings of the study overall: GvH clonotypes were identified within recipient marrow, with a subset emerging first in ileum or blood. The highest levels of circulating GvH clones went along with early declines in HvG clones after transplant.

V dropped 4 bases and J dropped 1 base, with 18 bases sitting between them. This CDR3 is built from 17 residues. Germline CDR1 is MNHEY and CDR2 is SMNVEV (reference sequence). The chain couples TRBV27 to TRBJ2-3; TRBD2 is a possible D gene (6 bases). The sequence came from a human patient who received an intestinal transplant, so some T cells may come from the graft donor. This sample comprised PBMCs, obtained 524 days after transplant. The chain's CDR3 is CASSSSPGLLGTDTQYF. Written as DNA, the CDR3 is TGTGCCAGCAGTTCCAGCCCGGGACTCTTGGGCACAGATACGCAGTATTTT.